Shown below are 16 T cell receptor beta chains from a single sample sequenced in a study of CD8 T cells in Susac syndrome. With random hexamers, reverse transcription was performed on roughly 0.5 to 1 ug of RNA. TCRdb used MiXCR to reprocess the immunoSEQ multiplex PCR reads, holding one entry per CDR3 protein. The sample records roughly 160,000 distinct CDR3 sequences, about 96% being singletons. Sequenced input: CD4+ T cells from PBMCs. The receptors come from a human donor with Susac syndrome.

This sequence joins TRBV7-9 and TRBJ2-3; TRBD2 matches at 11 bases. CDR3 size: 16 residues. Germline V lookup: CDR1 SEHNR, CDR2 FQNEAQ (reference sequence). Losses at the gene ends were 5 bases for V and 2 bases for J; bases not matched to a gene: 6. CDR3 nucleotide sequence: TGTGCCAGCAGCCCGGGACTAGCGGAAATCACAGATACGCAGTATTTT. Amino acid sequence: CASSPGLAEITDTQYF.

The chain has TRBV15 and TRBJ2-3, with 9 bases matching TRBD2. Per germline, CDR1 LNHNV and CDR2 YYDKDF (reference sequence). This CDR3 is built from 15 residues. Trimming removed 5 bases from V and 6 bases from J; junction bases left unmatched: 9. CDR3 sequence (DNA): TGTGCCACCAGCGCCGGGGCGGGGGGGGAGGATACGCAGTATTTT. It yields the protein CATSAGAGGEDTQYF. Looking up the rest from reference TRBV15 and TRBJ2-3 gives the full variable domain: DAMVIQNPRYQVTQFGKPVTLSCSQTLNHNVMYWYQQKSSQAPKLLFHYYDKDFNNEADTPDNFQSRRPNTSFCFLDIRSPGLGDTAMYLCATSAGAGGEDTQYFGPGTRLTVL.

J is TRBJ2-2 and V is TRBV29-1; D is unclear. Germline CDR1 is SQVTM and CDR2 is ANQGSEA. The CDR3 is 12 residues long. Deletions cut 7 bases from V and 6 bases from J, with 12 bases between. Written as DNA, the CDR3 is TGCAGCGCCGAACGGCGAGCCGGGGAGCTGTTTTTT. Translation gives CSAERRAGELFF.

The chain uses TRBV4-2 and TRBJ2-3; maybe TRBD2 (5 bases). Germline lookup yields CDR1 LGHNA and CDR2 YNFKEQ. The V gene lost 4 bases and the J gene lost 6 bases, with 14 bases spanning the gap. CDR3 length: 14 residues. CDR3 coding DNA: TGTGCCAGCAGCCTCGACGCGACGGGGGATACGCAGTATTTT. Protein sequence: CASSLDATGDTQYF.

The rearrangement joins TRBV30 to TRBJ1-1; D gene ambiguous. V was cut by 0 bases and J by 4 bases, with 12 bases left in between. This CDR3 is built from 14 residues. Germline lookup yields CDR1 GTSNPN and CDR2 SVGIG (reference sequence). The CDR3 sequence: CAWSVLVAATEAFF. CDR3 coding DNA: TGTGCCTGGAGTGTACTCGTAGCGGCCACTGAAGCTTTCTTT.

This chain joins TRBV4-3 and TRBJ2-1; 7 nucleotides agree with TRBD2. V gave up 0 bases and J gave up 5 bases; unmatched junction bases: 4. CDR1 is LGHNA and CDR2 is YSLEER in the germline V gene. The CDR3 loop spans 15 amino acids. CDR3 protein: CASSQEGLADNEQFF. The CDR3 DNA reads TGCGCCAGCAGCCAAGAAGGCCTAGCGGACAATGAGCAGTTCTTC.

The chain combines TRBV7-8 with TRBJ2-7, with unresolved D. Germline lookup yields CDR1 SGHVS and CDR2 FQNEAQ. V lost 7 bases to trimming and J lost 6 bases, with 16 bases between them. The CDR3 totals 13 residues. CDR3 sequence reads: CASTTSKLGEQYF. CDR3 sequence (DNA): TGTGCCAGCACCACATCGAAGTTAGGCGAGCAGTACTTC.

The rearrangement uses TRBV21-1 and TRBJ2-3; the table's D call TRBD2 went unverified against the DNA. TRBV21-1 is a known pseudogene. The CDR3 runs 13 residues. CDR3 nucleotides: TGTGCCAGCAGCGGGAGAAGAGGGGATACGCAGTATTTT. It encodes CASSGRRGDTQYF.

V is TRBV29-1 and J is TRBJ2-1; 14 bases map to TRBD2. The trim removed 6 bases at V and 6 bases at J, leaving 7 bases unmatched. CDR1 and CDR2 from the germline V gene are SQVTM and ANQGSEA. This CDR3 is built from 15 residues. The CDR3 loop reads CSVATGLAGVNEQFF. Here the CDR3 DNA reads TGCAGCGTCGCTACGGGACTAGCGGGAGTCAATGAGCAGTTCTTC.

DNA for the CDR3: TGTGCCAGCAGCCAAGTTCTAGCGGATTACAATGAGCAGTTCTTC. Its translation is CASSQVLADYNEQFF. The rearrangement joins TRBV3-1 to TRBJ2-1; 7 bases are a match to TRBD2. This CDR3 contains 15 residues. After removal of 1 base from V and 4 bases from J, the junction contained 4 bases not matched to a gene. Germline CDR1 and CDR2: LGHDT and YNNKEL (reference sequence).

Written as DNA, the CDR3 is TGTGCCAGCGGACCCGACAGTCACGAGCAGTACTTC. Amino acids: CASGPDSHEQYF. The chain is built from TRBV2 and TRBJ2-7; possibly TRBD1 for D (5 bases). V gave up 8 bases and J gave up 5 bases, with 13 bases separating them. CDR1 is SNHLY, CDR2 FYNNEI, per germline. CDR3 length: 12 amino acids.

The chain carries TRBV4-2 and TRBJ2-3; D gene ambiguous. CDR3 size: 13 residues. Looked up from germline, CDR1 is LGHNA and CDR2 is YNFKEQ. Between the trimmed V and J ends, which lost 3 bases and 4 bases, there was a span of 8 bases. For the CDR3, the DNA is TGTGCCAGCAGCCAGGCCCCTCCAGATACGCAGTATTTT. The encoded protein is CASSQAPPDTQYF.

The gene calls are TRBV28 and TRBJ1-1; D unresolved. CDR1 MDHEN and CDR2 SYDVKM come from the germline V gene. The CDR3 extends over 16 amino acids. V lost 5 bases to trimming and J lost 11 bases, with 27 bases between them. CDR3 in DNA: TGTGCCAGCAGTACGATGGCCCGTGGGCTTTTTTATCGGGCTTTCTTT. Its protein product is CASSTMARGLFYRAFF.

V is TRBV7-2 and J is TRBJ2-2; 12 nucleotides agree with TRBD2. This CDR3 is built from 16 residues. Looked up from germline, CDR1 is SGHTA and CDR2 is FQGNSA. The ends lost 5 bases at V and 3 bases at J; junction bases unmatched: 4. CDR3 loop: CASSKLAGGDTGELFF. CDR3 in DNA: TGTGCCAGCAGCAAACTAGCGGGAGGAGACACCGGGGAGCTGTTTTTT.

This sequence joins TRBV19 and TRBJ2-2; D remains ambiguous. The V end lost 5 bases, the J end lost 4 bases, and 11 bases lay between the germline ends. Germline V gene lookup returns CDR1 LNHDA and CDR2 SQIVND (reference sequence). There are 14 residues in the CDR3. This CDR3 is CASSVTVLTGELFF. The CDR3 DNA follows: TGTGCCAGTAGTGTAACAGTGCTCACCGGGGAGCTGTTTTTT. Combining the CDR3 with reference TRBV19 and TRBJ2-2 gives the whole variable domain DGGITQSPKYLFRKEGQNVTLSCEQNLNHDAMYWYRQDPGQGLRLIYYSQIVNDFQKGDIAEGYSVSREKKESFPLTVTSAQKNPTAFYLCASSVTVLTGELFFGEGSRLTVL.

The CDR3 nucleotides are TGCGCCAGCAGCCAAGATTTCGTGACTAGCGCAAGCACAGATACGCAGTATTTT. Protein: CASSQDFVTSASTDTQYF. The chain combines TRBV4-3 with TRBJ2-3, with TRBD2 matching 8 bases. The CDR3 extends over 18 amino acids. V shed 0 bases, J shed 0 bases, and the junction held 8 bases outside the gene matches. Germline V lookup: CDR1 LGHNA, CDR2 YSLEER.